This entry concerns a single T cell receptor beta chain. The sample is drawn from a study of blood T cell repertoires in COVID-19. On the study more broadly: Some COVID-19 samples were acute and others convalescent; all came from the United States, Italy and Spain. Nucleic acid was either cDNA or gDNA, and it came from T cells, B-cell-depleted T cells, or PBMCs.

Study processing details: Estimation of nucleated cell counts relied on the amplification of reference gene primers. TCRdb's table, derived via immunoSEQ multiplex PCR, lists solely in-frame clones and lacks some. V, J and clone size derive from that table, while D and trimming were established from the DNA sequence. There are around 100,000 clones in the sample; roughly 84% occur only once, and 0.8% to 0.9% lies in the top ten. The sequenced material came from peripheral blood. The origin of this receptor is a woman in her 70s with acute or convalescent COVID-19.

The CDR3 loop is CAIGVLSYEQYF. CDR3 nucleotides: TGTGCCATCGGAGTCCTTAGCTACGAGCAGTACTTC. The chain has TRBV10-3 and TRBJ2-7; D uncertain. This CDR3 region has 12 residues. CDR1 and CDR2 (germline): ENHRY, SYGVKD. Trimming shortened V by 8 bases and J by 3 bases, and 11 bases separated the two germline ends.